A single sample is the source of the 4 T cell receptor beta chains below, sequenced in a study of blood T cell repertoires in COVID-19 (dated by TCRdb to the early 2020s). The library was generated by the immunoSEQ multiplex PCR assay. TCRdb limited this immuneACCESS table to in-frame rearrangements with V and J called. A share of clones is missing; checked studies link under half to unresolved V genes, and the rest is unexplained. Counted in this sample were about 230,000 clones; over 80% of them appeared once. About 2.5% of the sample comes from the top ten. Sequenced input: peripheral blood. These TCRs come from a woman in her sixties or seventies with active or convalescent COVID-19.

This chain connects TRBV5-4 to TRBJ2-2; 7 bases agree with TRBD1. There are 17 residues in the CDR3. Trimming at V came to 0 bases and at J to 3 bases, leaving 8 bases not matched to a gene. From germline, CDR1 is SGHNT and CDR2 YYREEE (reference sequence). The CDR3 loop reads CASSLDLQGQYTGELFF. The DNA of the CDR3 is TGTGCCAGCAGCTTGGACCTACAGGGACAGTACACCGGGGAGCTGTTTTTT. The variable domain in full, completed from reference TRBV5-4 and TRBJ2-2, reads ETGVTQSPTHLIKTRGQQVTLRCSSQSGHNTVSWYQQALGQGPQFIFQYYREEENGRGNFPPRFSGLQFPNYSSELNVNALELDDSALYLCASSLDLQGQYTGELFFGEGSRLTVL.

This chain joins TRBV19 and TRBJ1-5, with D possibly being TRBD1 (5 bases). The germline CDR1 and CDR2 sequences are LNHDA and SQIVND (reference sequence). V lost 3 bases and J lost 5, with 11 bases in between. The CDR3 has 14 residues. CDR3 DNA: TGTGCCAGTAGTATCCCACAGGCGCATCAGCCCCAGCATTTT. It specifies CASSIPQAHQPQHF. The variable domain in full, with the rest retrieved from reference TRBV19 and TRBJ1-5, is DGGITQSPKYLFRKEGQNVTLSCEQNLNHDAMYWYRQDPGQGLRLIYYSQIVNDFQKGDIAEGYSVSREKKESFPLTVTSAQKNPTAFYLCASSIPQAHQPQHFGDGTRLSIL.

The gene calls are TRBV28 and TRBJ2-5; 7 bases align to TRBD2. In germline, CDR1 is MDHEN, CDR2 SYDVKM. The CDR3 spans 16 residues. The ends lost 4 bases at V and 3 bases at J; junction bases unmatched: 11. The CDR3 DNA sequence: TGTGCCAGCAGTTCTTCTCGGGGACGGGGGGAAGAGACCCAGTACTTC. Its protein product is CASSSSRGRGEETQYF.

This clone occurred a few times. V and J are TRBV7-2 and TRBJ2-1; 8 bases are a match to TRBD1. CDR1 and CDR2 from the germline V gene are SGHTA and FQGNSA. The CDR3 spans 15 residues. The V and J ends lost 4 bases and 0 bases, in that order; junction bases with no gene match: 2. The CDR3 here is CASSSTGGSYNEQFF. The CDR3 DNA follows: TGTGCCAGCAGCTCAACAGGGGGCTCCTACAATGAGCAGTTCTTC.